One and the same sample provided the 19 T cell receptor beta chains below, sequenced in a study of graft-versus-host responses after intestinal transplantation. Data came from immunoSEQ multiplex PCR; TCRdb stores just in-frame clones and leaves some out. The sample yields 80,000 to 100,000 clones, 92% seen once. What these receptors recognize is not known. Material: unstimulated CD4+ T cells sorted from spleen or lymph node cells, obtained before intestinal transplant. The receptors were sampled from a human donor who received an intestinal transplant.

V gene TRBV2 combines with J gene TRBJ2-7, with D tentatively TRBD1 (5 bases). Trimming took off 7 bases at V and 2 bases at J, with 15 bases between the two ends. The V gene's germline CDR1 is SNHLY and CDR2 FYNNEI. The CDR3 consists of 14 residues. CDR3 DNA: TGTGCCAGCAAAGGGCAGGGTGCAACCTACGAGCAGTACTTC. Residues: CASKGQGATYEQYF. The full variable domain, completed using reference TRBV2 and TRBJ2-7, is EPEVTQTPSHQVTQMGQEVILRCVPISNHLYFYWYRQILGQKVEFLVSFYNNEISEKSEIFDDQFSVERPDGSNFTLKIRSTKLEDSAMYFCASKGQGATYEQYFGPGTRLTVT.

This clone was picked up a small number of times. This rearrangement joins TRBV15 to TRBJ1-6; 8 nucleotides align to TRBD1. In germline, CDR1 is LNHNV, CDR2 YYDKDF (reference sequence). This CDR3 has 12 amino acids. Germline trimming cut 8 bases from V and 10 bases from J; bases unmatched to any gene: 4. The DNA for the CDR3 is TGTGCCACCGGACAGGGACCCTCACCCCTCCACTTT. Its translation is CATGQGPSPLHF.

The chain joins TRBV6-6 to TRBJ2-2; a weak D match, TRBD1 (5 bases). Germline CDR1 MNHNY, CDR2 SVGAGI (reference sequence). V was pared by 4 bases and J by 12 bases, with 21 bases between. CDR3 size: 15 residues. CDR3 region: CASSSSTTESTQLFF. CDR3 DNA sequence: TGTGCCAGCAGTTCTTCCACGACAGAATCGACGCAGCTGTTTTTT.

This rearrangement joins TRBV11-3 to TRBJ2-7; D is ambiguous. The CDR3 covers 13 residues. V gave up 5 bases and J gave up 7 bases, with 15 bases separating them. Per the germline V gene, CDR1 is SGHNT and CDR2 is YENEEA. The CDR3 protein is CASSGPTTWEQYF. The CDR3 DNA follows: TGTGCCAGCAGCGGGCCGACCACGTGGGAGCAGTACTTC.

The V call is TRBV29-1, the J call TRBJ2-7, with D possibly TRBD1 on 5 matching bases. V was clipped by 4 bases and J by 3 bases, with 10 bases between them. Germline V lookup: CDR1 SQVTM, CDR2 ANQGSEA. This CDR3 spans 12 amino acids. CDR3 in amino acids: CSVVQGDYEQYF. CDR3 nucleotide sequence: TGCAGCGTTGTTCAAGGGGACTACGAGCAGTACTTC.

Points on this clone: The germline gene is not matched at one end of the junction; a read error may be the cause. The chain carries TRBV7-2 and TRBJ1-2, with D perhaps TRBD1 (6 bases). Germline CDR1 SGHTA, CDR2 FQGNSA. CDR3 length: 14 residues. The DNA for the CDR3 is TGTGCCAGCAGCTTAGGGAGGGGGGACTATGGCTACACTTTC. Translating it yields CASSLGRGDYGYTF.

This clone was seen once. The gene calls are TRBV5-5 and TRBJ1-3, with D tentatively TRBD1 (6 bases). Per germline, CDR1 SGHKS and CDR2 YYEKEE (reference sequence). Trimming cost V 2 bases and J 4 bases, with 7 bases left between them. CDR3 length: 13 amino acids. This chain's CDR3 is CASSFQGGNTIYF. The CDR3 DNA is TGTGCCAGCAGCTTCCAGGGGGGAAACACCATATATTTT.

The V call is TRBV6-5, the J call TRBJ1-2; D call uncertain. V was cut by 2 bases and J by 5 bases, with 15 bases left in between. CDR3 length: 15 residues. The germline V gene has CDR1 MNHEY and CDR2 SVGAGI. As DNA, the CDR3 is TGTGCCAGCAGTTACGAGCCAGGTTTAACATATGGCTACACCTTC. It translates to CASSYEPGLTYGYTF.

The chain carries TRBV5-1 and TRBJ2-7; 8 nucleotides agree with TRBD1. CDR1 and CDR2 (germline): SGHRS, YFSETQ. The junction had 8 bases not matched to a gene; V was cut back by 2 bases and J by 4 bases. The CDR3 sequence is 15 residues long. The CDR3: CASSLATGVSYEQYF. In DNA form, the CDR3 reads TGCGCCAGCAGCTTAGCGACAGGGGTCTCTTACGAGCAGTACTTC.

V and J are TRBV7-9 and TRBJ1-2; D may be TRBD1 (5 bases). The V gene lost 0 bases and the J gene lost 0 bases, with 14 bases spanning the gap. The CDR3 runs 17 residues. The germline CDR1 and CDR2 sequences are SEHNR and FQNEAQ (reference sequence). In DNA form, the CDR3 reads TGTGCCAGCAGCTTAGCGAGGTTAACAGGACCTAACTATGGCTACACCTTC. Its protein is CASSLARLTGPNYGYTF.

V gene TRBV18 combines with J gene TRBJ1-1, with 7 nucleotides matching TRBD1. Trimming cost V 2 bases and J 4 bases; bases outside gene matches: 10. This CDR3 is built from 16 residues. Germline V gene data show CDR1 as KGHSH and CDR2 as LQKENI. The CDR3 DNA follows: TGTGCCAGCTCACCAGGAACACAGGGGTGGGCCACTGAAGCTTTCTTT. This gives the protein CASSPGTQGWATEAFF.

V and J are TRBV5-5 and TRBJ1-2; possibly TRBD1 for D (6 bases). CDR1 is SGHKS and CDR2 is YYEKEE in the germline V gene (reference sequence). This CDR3 region has 13 residues. Trimming removed 5 bases from V and 2 bases from J, with 10 bases in between. DNA of the CDR3: TGTGCCAGCAGTTGGGGACAAAACTATGGCTACACCTTC. It codes for CASSWGQNYGYTF.

CDR3 DNA: TGTGCCTGGAGACCGGTGGGGGGACGTGAAAAACTGTTTTTT. This gives the protein CAWRPVGGREKLFF. V gene TRBV30 combines with J gene TRBJ1-4, with D possibly matching TRBD1 (5 bases). The CDR3 covers 14 residues. CDR1 and CDR2 from the germline V gene are GTSNPN and SVGIG (reference sequence). V was shortened by 3 bases and J by 7 bases, with 15 bases between the two germline ends.

The rearrangement uses TRBV7-6 and TRBJ1-2; 12 nucleotides align to TRBD1. This CDR3 is built from 13 residues. Germline assignment: CDR1 SGHVS and CDR2 FNYEAQ. J lost 7 bases, V lost 5 bases, and 2 bases had no gene match. The CDR3 bases are TGTGCCAGCAGCCCGGGACAGGGGGCTGGCTACACCTTC. Translating gives CASSPGQGAGYTF. Full variable domain (rest looked up from reference TRBV7-6 and TRBJ1-2): GAGVSQSPRYKVTKRGQDVALRCDPISGHVSLYWYRQALGQGPEFLTYFNYEAQQDKSGLPNDRFSAERPEGSISTLTIQRTEQRDSAMYRCASSPGQGAGYTFGSGTRLTVV.

The chain employs TRBV5-4 and TRBJ1-2; 7 bases match TRBD1. This CDR3 has 13 amino acids. Germline lookup yields CDR1 SGHNT and CDR2 YYREEE (reference sequence). After removal of 4 bases from V and 7 bases from J, the junction contained 7 bases not matched to a gene. The DNA of the CDR3 is TGTGCCAGCAGCGAGACAGGGCAGGGTGGCTACACCTTC. Protein product: CASSETGQGGYTF.

This clone came up a few times. The chain combines TRBV10-3 with TRBJ2-7, with TRBD2 identical over 11 bases. Germline CDR1 ENHRY, CDR2 SYGVKD. There are 20 residues in the CDR3. V shed 1 base, J shed 7 bases, and the junction held 21 bases outside the gene matches. The CDR3 spells CAISEFTGTSGVKDFGEQYF. Written as DNA, the CDR3 is TGTGCCATCAGTGAGTTTACCGGGACTAGCGGAGTAAAGGATTTCGGGGAGCAGTACTTC.

The chain uses TRBV5-6 and TRBJ1-1; possible D gene TRBD1, 5 bases. The CDR3 covers 14 residues. In germline, CDR1 is SGHDT, CDR2 YYEEEE. Deletions cut 5 bases from V and 4 bases from J, with 15 bases between. Written as DNA, the CDR3 is TGTGCCAGCAGTCCAGGGAGGGTGAGCACTGAAGCTTTCTTT. As protein: CASSPGRVSTEAFF.

This chain links TRBV27 with TRBJ2-1, with D perhaps matching TRBD2 (5 bases). Germline V gene data show CDR1 as MNHEY and CDR2 as SMNVEV (reference sequence). V lost 6 bases, J lost 5 bases, and 11 bases lay in between. The CDR3 length is 13 residues. The CDR3 here is CASSTGWNNEQFF. The DNA of the CDR3 is TGTGCCAGCAGCACGGGGTGGAACAATGAGCAGTTCTTC.

This chain joins TRBV5-1 and TRBJ2-5; TRBD2 matches at 12 bases. The germline CDR1 and CDR2 sequences are SGHRS and YFSETQ. Losses at the gene ends were 0 bases for V and 4 bases for J; bases not matched to a gene: 1. This CDR3 region has 15 residues. The DNA of the CDR3 is TGCGCCAGCAGCTTGGGACTAGCGGGAGCAGAGACCCAGTACTTC. Protein product: CASSLGLAGAETQYF.